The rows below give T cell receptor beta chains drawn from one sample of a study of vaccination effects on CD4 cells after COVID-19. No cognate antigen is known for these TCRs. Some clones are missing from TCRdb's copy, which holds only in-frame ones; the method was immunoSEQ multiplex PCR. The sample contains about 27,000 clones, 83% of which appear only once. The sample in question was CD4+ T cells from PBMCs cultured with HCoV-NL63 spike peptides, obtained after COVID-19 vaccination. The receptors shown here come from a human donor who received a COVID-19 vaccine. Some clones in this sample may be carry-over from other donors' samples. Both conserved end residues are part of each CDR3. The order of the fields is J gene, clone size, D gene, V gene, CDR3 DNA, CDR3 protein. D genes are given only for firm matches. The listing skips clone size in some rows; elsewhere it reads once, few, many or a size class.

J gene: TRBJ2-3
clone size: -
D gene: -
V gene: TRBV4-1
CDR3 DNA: TGCGCCAGCAGCCGCACAGATACGCAGTATTTT
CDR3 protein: CASSRTDTQYF

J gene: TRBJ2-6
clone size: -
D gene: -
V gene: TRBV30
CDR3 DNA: TGTGCCTGGAGTGAGGGACACCTGAGCTCTGGGGCCAACGTCCTGACTTTC
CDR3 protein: CAWSEGHLSSGANVLTF

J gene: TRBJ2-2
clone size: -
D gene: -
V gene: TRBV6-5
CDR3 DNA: TGTGCCAGCAGGGAGCTTGGGGACACCGGGGAGCTGTTTTTT
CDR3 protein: CASRELGDTGELFF

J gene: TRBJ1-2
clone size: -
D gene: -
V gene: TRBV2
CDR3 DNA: TGTGCCAGCAGGCCTTGGGGAAGAGAGGGCTACACCTTC
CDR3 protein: CASRPWGREGYTF

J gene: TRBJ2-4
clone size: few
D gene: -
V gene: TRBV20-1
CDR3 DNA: TGCAGTGCTAGAACCCCAAACATTCAGTACTTC
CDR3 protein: CSARTPNIQYF

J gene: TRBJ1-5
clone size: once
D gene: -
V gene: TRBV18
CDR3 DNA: TGTGCCAGCTCCACACAGGGTGACCAGCCCCAGCATTTT
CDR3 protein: CASSTQGDQPQHF

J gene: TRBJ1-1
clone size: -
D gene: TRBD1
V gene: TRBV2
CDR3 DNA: TGTGCCAGCAGGGCGGGACAGGGTCGAGTCCGGAACACTGAAGCTTTCTTT
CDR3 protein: CASRAGQGRVRNTEAFF

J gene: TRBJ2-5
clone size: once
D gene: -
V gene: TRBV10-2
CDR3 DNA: TGCGCCAGCTTGCGGGGCTTTCAAGAGACCCAGTACTTC
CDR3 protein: CASLRGFQETQYF

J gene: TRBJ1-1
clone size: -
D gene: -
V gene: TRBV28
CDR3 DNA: TGTGCCAGCAATCGGGGGTTGAACACTGAAGCTTTCTTT
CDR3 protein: CASNRGLNTEAFF

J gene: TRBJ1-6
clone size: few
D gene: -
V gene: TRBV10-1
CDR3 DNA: TGCGCCAGCAGTGTCTTCACAGCAAATTCACCCCTCCACTTT
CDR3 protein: CASSVFTANSPLHF

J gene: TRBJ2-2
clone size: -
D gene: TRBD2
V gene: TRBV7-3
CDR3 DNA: TGTGCCAGCAGCTTAAAAGTTACCGGTACTGGCGGGGGGATTCCGAACACCGGGGAGCTGTTTTTT
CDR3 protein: CASSLKVTGTGGGIPNTGELFF

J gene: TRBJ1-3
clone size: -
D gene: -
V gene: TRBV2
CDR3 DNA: TGTGCCAGCAGTGACCCAGCGGGCACCATATATTTT
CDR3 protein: CASSDPAGTIYF

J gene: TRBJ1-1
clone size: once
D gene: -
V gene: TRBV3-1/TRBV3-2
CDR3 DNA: TGTGCCAGCAGCCATTGGGCCGAGGGCACTGAAGCTTTCTTT
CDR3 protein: CASSHWAEGTEAFF

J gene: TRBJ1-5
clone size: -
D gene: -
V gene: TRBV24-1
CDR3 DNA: TGTGCCACCAGTGATCCCGGCCATAATCAGCCCCAGCATTTT
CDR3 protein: CATSDPGHNQPQHF

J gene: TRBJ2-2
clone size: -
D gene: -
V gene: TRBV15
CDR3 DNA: TGTGCCACCAGCAGCAAGGGCACCGGGGAGCTGTTTTTT
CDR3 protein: CATSSKGTGELFF

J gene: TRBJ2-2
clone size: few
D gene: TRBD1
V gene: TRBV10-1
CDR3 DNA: TGCGCCAGCAGCGGGACAGGGGACACCGGGGAGCTGTTTTTT
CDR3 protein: CASSGTGDTGELFF

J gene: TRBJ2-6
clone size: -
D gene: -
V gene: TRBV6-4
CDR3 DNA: TGTGCCAGCAGTGACGGGAGCTCTGGGGCCAACGTCCTGACTTTC
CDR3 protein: CASSDGSSGANVLTF

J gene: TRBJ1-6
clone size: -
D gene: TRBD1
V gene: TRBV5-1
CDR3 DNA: TGCGCCAGCGGACTCGGGACAGGATCACCCCTCCACTTT
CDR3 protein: CASGLGTGSPLHF

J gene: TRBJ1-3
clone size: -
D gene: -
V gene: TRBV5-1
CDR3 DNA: TGCGCCAGCAGCTTGGACGGGAGCTCTGGAAACACCATATATTTT
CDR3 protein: CASSLDGSSGNTIYF

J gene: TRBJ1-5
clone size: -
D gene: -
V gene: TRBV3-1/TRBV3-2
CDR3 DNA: TGTGCCAGCAGCCAGATGGGAGGGTTCTTTCATCAGCCCCAGCATTTT
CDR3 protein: CASSQMGGFFHQPQHF

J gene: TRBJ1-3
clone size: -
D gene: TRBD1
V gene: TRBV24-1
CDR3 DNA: TGTGCCACCAGTGATCCTGGACAGGGGTCTGGAAACACCATATATTTT
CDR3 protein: CATSDPGQGSGNTIYF

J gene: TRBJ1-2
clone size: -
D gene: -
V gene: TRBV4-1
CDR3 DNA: TGCGCCAGCAGCCCCTCCGGCCAGACCTATGGCTACACCTTC
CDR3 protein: CASSPSGQTYGYTF

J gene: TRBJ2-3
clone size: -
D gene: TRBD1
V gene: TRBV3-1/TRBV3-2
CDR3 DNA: TGTGCCAGCAGCCGAAGGACAGGGGGCATGTGGACAGATACGCAGTATTTT
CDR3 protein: CASSRRTGGMWTDTQYF

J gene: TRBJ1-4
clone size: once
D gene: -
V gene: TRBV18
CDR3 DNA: TGTGCCAGCTCACCACAAATTGGTGCAACTAATGAAAAACTGTTTTTT
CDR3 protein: CASSPQIGATNEKLFF

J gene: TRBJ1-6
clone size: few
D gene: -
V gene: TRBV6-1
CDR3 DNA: TGTGCCAGCAGTGAAATTCGAGTCAGCTATAATTCACCCCTCCACTTT
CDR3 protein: CASSEIRVSYNSPLHF

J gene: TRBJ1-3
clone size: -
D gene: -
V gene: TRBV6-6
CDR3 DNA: TGTGCCAGCAGTCGATCCCAGAGCCTCTCTGGAAACACCATATATTTT
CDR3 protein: CASSRSQSLSGNTIYF